This T cell receptor (beta chain) derives from a study of T cell changes during pregnancy in multiple sclerosis. CDR1 and CDR2 (germline): SGHRS, YFSETQ. Trimming pared 0 bases from V and 7 bases from J, leaving 7 bases between. This CDR3 is built from 12 residues. The method was immunoSEQ multiplex PCR; TCRdb's version includes in-frame clones alone and lacks a portion of them. The table lists 45,000 to 55,000 clones, around 90% of them singletons, with about 2% in the top ten. This clone has just one count. This clonotype was sampled from a female donor with multiple sclerosis, enrolled in a pregnancy study. The V call is TRBV5-1, the J call TRBJ1-1, with a possible D match to TRBD1 (5 bases). Sample: peripheral blood, taken in the first trimester of pregnancy. CDR3 loop: CASSLGQNEAFF. CDR3 DNA: TGCGCCAGCAGCTTGGGACAGAATGAAGCTTTCTTT.